Below are 28 T cell receptor beta chains sequenced from a single sample in a study of cytomegalovirus exposure and HLA in healthy donors. Amplification used 60 Vbeta primers and 13 Jbeta primers. Sequencing was performed with immunoSEQ multiplex PCR; in TCRdb, only in-frame clones are kept and a portion is missing. The data show more than 95,000 clones, around 70% seen once. Sample: PBMCs. The receptors shown here come from a man aged 30 to 45 in good health and CMV-seronegative.

This clone was seen a handful of times. The chain links TRBV9 to TRBJ2-4; a possible D gene is TRBD2 (7 bases). Germline CDR1 reads SGDLS; CDR2 reads YYNGEE. CDR3 length equals 14 residues. V gave up 2 bases and J gave up 7 bases, with 13 bases separating them. CDR3 sequence: CASSVGGADNIQYF. The CDR3 DNA follows: TGTGCCAGCAGCGTTGGGGGGGCCGATAACATTCAGTACTTC.

This chain joins TRBV2 and TRBJ2-7; D possibly corresponds to TRBD2 (5 bases). From germline, CDR1 is SNHLY and CDR2 FYNNEI. V shed 6 bases and J shed 7 bases, with 7 bases lying between them. CDR3 length: 10 residues. CDR3 nucleotides: TGTGCCAGCAGCACGGGGGAGCAGTACTTC. This codes for CASSTGEQYF. Looking up the rest from reference TRBV2 and TRBJ2-7 gives the full variable domain: EPEVTQTPSHQVTQMGQEVILRCVPISNHLYFYWYRQILGQKVEFLVSFYNNEISEKSEIFDDQFSVERPDGSNFTLKIRSTKLEDSAMYFCASSTGEQYFGPGTRLTVT.

V and J are TRBV7-6 and TRBJ1-1; possible D gene TRBD1, 6 bases. Trimming took 1 base from V and 11 from J, leaving 17 bases between them. CDR1 is SGHVS, CDR2 FNYEAQ, per germline. This CDR3 is 14 amino acids long. CDR3 in amino acids: CASSLGRGGARAFF. CDR3 coding DNA: TGTGCCAGCAGCTTAGGGCGTGGGGGGGCTAGGGCTTTCTTT.

The chain has TRBV28 and TRBJ2-2, with TRBD2 as a possible D gene (5 bases). Germline V gene data show CDR1 as MDHEN and CDR2 as SYDVKM. The V end was cut by 9 bases, the J end by 1 base, with 9 bases between. This CDR3 contains 13 residues. The CDR3 bases are TGTGCCAGTGGAGGAAGGAACACCGGGGAGCTGTTTTTT. Encoded protein: CASGGRNTGELFF.

CDR3: CAGGQLMGVAFF. The CDR3, as DNA: TGTGCCGGGGGACAGTTAATGGGCGTAGCTTTCTTT. The chain uses TRBV30 and TRBJ1-1, with 7 bases lining up with TRBD1. Trimming at V came to 8 bases and at J to 10 bases, leaving 13 bases not matched to a gene. The CDR3 has 12 residues. CDR1 is GTSNPN and CDR2 is SVGIG in the germline V gene (reference sequence).

The chain carries TRBV11-2 and TRBJ1-4, with D possibly TRBD1 on 5 matching bases. V shed 1 base and J shed 8 bases, with 14 bases lying between them. This CDR3 is 15 amino acids long. From germline, CDR1 is SGHAT and CDR2 FQNNGV. The CDR3 reads CASSLGSRVREKLFF. DNA for the CDR3: TGTGCCAGCAGCTTAGGATCCAGGGTGAGAGAAAAACTGTTTTTT.

This chain connects TRBV4-2 to TRBJ2-3; D is possibly TRBD1 (6 bases). The CDR3 length is 18 residues. Germline assignment: CDR1 LGHNA and CDR2 YNFKEQ. Between the trimmed V and J ends, which lost 1 base and 6 bases, there was a span of 23 bases. The CDR3, as DNA: TGTGCCAGCAGCCAAGCCATCCAGGGGTTATCGGGCAGCGATACGCAGTATTTT. Protein product: CASSQAIQGLSGSDTQYF.

V usage is TRBV6-5 and J usage is TRBJ1-1; D not resolved. The germline V and J ends were trimmed by 5 bases and 0 bases, with 7 bases remaining between them. Germline CDR1 is MNHEY and CDR2 is SVGAGI. The CDR3 has 13 residues. CDR3 DNA sequence: TGTGCCAGCAGTCTACGAATGAACACTGAAGCTTTCTTT. Its translation: CASSLRMNTEAFF.

The chain carries TRBV11-1 and TRBJ1-1, with 8 bases aligning to TRBD1. V lost 2 bases and J lost 5; bases outside the gene matches: 1. Germline V CDR1 and CDR2: SGHAT, FQDESV (reference sequence). This CDR3 has 13 residues. CDR3 sequence (DNA): TGTGCCAGCAGCTTAACAGGGGGGACTGAAGCTTTCTTT. The encoded protein is CASSLTGGTEAFF.

V usage is TRBV13 and J usage is TRBJ1-6; D unclear. V lost 6 bases to trimming and J lost 6 bases, with 12 bases between them. Germline CDR1 PRHDT, CDR2 FYEKMQ (reference sequence). The CDR3 contains 14 residues. The CDR3 nucleotides read TGTGCCAGCAGAATCCCCGGGAGTAATTCACCCCTCCACTTT. Its protein is CASRIPGSNSPLHF.

The rearrangement uses TRBV2 and TRBJ1-6; the D is unclear. This CDR3 is 13 amino acids long. Trimming stripped 8 bases from V and 7 bases from J, with 12 bases between. Looked up from germline, CDR1 is SNHLY and CDR2 is FYNNEI. The CDR3 DNA is TGTGCCAGCCTGGAGGTGGGGAATTCACCCCTCCACTTT. This gives the protein CASLEVGNSPLHF.

The chain has TRBV28 and TRBJ1-4; perhaps TRBD1 as D (6 bases). There are 16 residues in the CDR3. CDR1 and CDR2 (germline): MDHEN, SYDVKM. The germline V and J ends were trimmed by 4 bases and 6 bases, with 18 bases remaining between them. The CDR3 region has the DNA TGTGCCAGCAGTTCGAATTCACAGGGAAGGGATGAAAAACTGTTTTTT. Amino acids: CASSSNSQGRDEKLFF.

The chain joins TRBV7-2 to TRBJ2-5; D gene uncertain. This CDR3 contains 13 residues. The V gene's germline CDR1 is SGHTA and CDR2 FQGNSA. V lost 1 base, J lost 2 bases, and 5 bases lay in between. In DNA, the CDR3 is TGTGCCAGCAGCTTAGTACAGCAAGAGACCCAGTACTTC. Its protein is CASSLVQQETQYF.

The chain recombines TRBV19 with TRBJ2-7; possibly TRBD1 for D (6 bases). Germline-derived CDR1 and CDR2 are LNHDA and SQIVND (reference sequence). The V end was cut by 3 bases, the J end by 5 bases, with 14 bases between. CDR3 size: 14 residues. CDR3 loop: CASSISRGMHEQYF. CDR3 in DNA: TGTGCCAGTAGTATCTCCAGGGGTATGCACGAGCAGTACTTC.

This clone was seen only a few times. This chain links TRBV7-9 with TRBJ2-4; tentative D call: TRBD2 (7 bases). Trimming took 5 bases from V and 4 from J, leaving 18 bases between them. The CDR3 has 16 residues. CDR1 and CDR2 from the germline V gene are SEHNR and FQNEAQ (reference sequence). For the CDR3, the DNA is TGTGCCAGCAGCCCAAAATGGGGGGGGCTAAAAAACATTCAGTACTTC. This gives the protein CASSPKWGGLKNIQYF.

The rearrangement links TRBV7-9 to TRBJ2-3, with 10 bases lining up with TRBD2. The CDR3 has 15 residues. The germline V gene encodes CDR1 SEHNR and CDR2 FQNEAQ (reference sequence). V shed 3 bases and J 1 base; nucleotides not matched to a gene: 1. The CDR3, as DNA: TGTGCCAGCAGCTTGGGGACTAGCGGCACAGATACGCAGTATTTT. Its protein is CASSLGTSGTDTQYF.

The chain uses TRBV27 and TRBJ2-2; 16 bases align to TRBD2. The germline V gene has CDR1 MNHEY and CDR2 SMNVEV (reference sequence). V gave up 7 bases and J gave up 2 bases; unmatched junction bases: 7. The length of the CDR3 is 18 residues. CDR3 nucleotide sequence: TGTGCCAGCACAAAGGGACTAGCGGGAGGGTCCAACACCGGGGAGCTGTTTTTT. This translates into CASTKGLAGGSNTGELFF.

This clone was detected once. The V and J genes are TRBV28 and TRBJ1-2; D uncertain. This CDR3 contains 16 residues. V was pared by 7 bases and J by 5 bases, with 23 bases between. The germline V gene encodes CDR1 MDHEN and CDR2 SYDVKM. CDR3: CASTDGWTGSEYGYTF. DNA for the CDR3: TGTGCCAGCACCGATGGATGGACGGGATCAGAATATGGCTACACCTTC.

This chain's CDR3 is CATGKGHSSYEQYF. Here the CDR3 DNA reads TGTGCCACCGGAAAGGGACACTCCTCCTACGAGCAGTACTTC. The chain couples TRBV7-2 to TRBJ2-7; possibly TRBD1 for D (6 bases). This CDR3 contains 14 residues. Looked up from germline, CDR1 is SGHTA and CDR2 is FQGNSA. Trimming cost V 10 bases and J 0 bases, with 16 bases left between them.

The V and J genes are TRBV5-1 and TRBJ2-1; 8 bases map to TRBD2. The germline V gene encodes CDR1 SGHRS and CDR2 YFSETQ. V lost 2 bases and J lost 1; bases outside the gene matches: 2. The CDR3 contains 15 residues. CDR3 DNA sequence: TGCGCCAGCAGCTTCGGGGGGGGGTCCTACAATGAGCAGTTCTTC. This codes for CASSFGGGSYNEQFF.

The rearrangement links TRBV7-9 to TRBJ1-1; 11 bases line up with TRBD1. The V and J ends lost 1 base and 5 bases, in that order; junction bases with no gene match: 6. The germline gives CDR1 SEHNR, CDR2 FQNEAQ (reference sequence). This CDR3 comprises 16 residues. CDR3 bases: TGTGCCAGCAGCTTAGGATCCGGGACAGGGGGAACTGAAGCTTTCTTT. The encoded protein is CASSLGSGTGGTEAFF.

This sequence joins TRBV14 and TRBJ1-1; 10 bases are a match to TRBD1. The junction had 5 bases not matched to a gene; V was cut back by 2 bases and J by 5 bases. Germline-derived CDR1 and CDR2 are SGHDN and FVKESK. The CDR3 sequence is 15 residues long. The CDR3: CASSQFRTGGTEAFF. CDR3 in DNA: TGTGCCAGCAGCCAATTCAGGACAGGGGGGACTGAAGCTTTCTTT.

The table lists this clone with a few counts. The V call is TRBV7-9, the J call TRBJ2-1, with TRBD2 matching over 10 bases. Germline V CDR1 and CDR2: SEHNR, FQNEAQ (reference sequence). CDR3 size: 18 residues. The junction had 6 bases not matched to a gene; V was cut back by 1 base and J by 0 bases. The CDR3 DNA reads TGTGCCAGCAGCTTAGATTTAAGCGGGAGGGCCTCCTACAATGAGCAGTTCTTC. Protein product: CASSLDLSGRASYNEQFF.

The chain has TRBV7-2 and TRBJ2-1, with D possibly TRBD2 on 6 matching bases. The CDR3 runs to 13 residues. V lost 5 bases, J lost 12 bases, and 17 bases lay in between. Germline CDR1 is SGHTA and CDR2 is FQGNSA. CDR3 sequence: CASSLNDLGGQFF. In DNA, the CDR3 is TGTGCCAGCAGCCTAAACGACCTCGGGGGGCAGTTCTTC. Full variable domain (missing parts from reference TRBV7-2 and TRBJ2-1): GAGVSQSPSNKVTEKGKDVELRCDPISGHTALYWYRQSLGQGLEFLIYFQGNSAPDKSGLPSDRFSAERTGGSVSTLTIQRTQQEDSAVYLCASSLNDLGGQFFGPGTRLTVL.

This clone appeared a single time. The genes are TRBV6-5 and TRBJ2-3; 10 positions agree with TRBD2. CDR3 length: 15 amino acids. J was trimmed by 5 bases and V by 2 bases; bases with no gene match: 4. The V gene's germline CDR1 is MNHEY and CDR2 SVGAGI. The CDR3 bases are TGTGCCAGCAGTTACAAGGGACTAGCGTTAGATACGCAGTATTTT. Its translation: CASSYKGLALDTQYF.

Only a few counts were recorded for this clone. This chain links TRBV30 with TRBJ1-3, with D possibly TRBD1 on 5 matching bases. From germline, CDR1 is GTSNPN and CDR2 SVGIG (reference sequence). This CDR3 is built from 14 residues. V was clipped by 3 bases and J by 4 bases, with 13 bases between them. The CDR3, as DNA: TGTGCCTGGAGGCTCCAGGGTGTAGGAAACACCATATATTTT. Its protein product is CAWRLQGVGNTIYF.

This clone was observed a single time. The gene calls are TRBV6-1 and TRBJ1-5; a possible D gene is TRBD1 (5 bases). The CDR3 spans 15 residues. CDR1 and CDR2 (germline): MNHNS, SASEGT. V gave up 1 base and J gave up 5 bases, with 12 bases separating them. The CDR3 DNA follows: TGTGCCAGCAGTGAAGGGGCAGGGTGGGATCAGCCCCAGCATTTT. It specifies CASSEGAGWDQPQHF.

The J gene is TRBJ1-5, the V gene TRBV19; possibly TRBD1 for D (5 bases). Deletions cut 6 bases from V and 5 bases from J, with 14 bases between. Germline lookup yields CDR1 LNHDA and CDR2 SQIVND (reference sequence). This CDR3 has 14 amino acids. The CDR3 protein is CASSTRTGDQPQHF. CDR3 DNA sequence: TGTGCCAGTAGCACACGGACGGGGGATCAGCCCCAGCATTTT.